The entry below gives a single TCR beta chain sequence along with its context. This clonotype was counted between two and nine times. Which antigen it targets is not known. There are no base qualities to consult, and no much larger clone falls within one base. For repertoire sequencing, the TCR beta CDR3 regions were amplified from RNA transcripts. The first round of RT-PCR was done with HTBI primers and the Qiagen OneStep RT-PCR kit, and was followed by a second round of multiplex PCR, then size selection and purification. Sequencing of the libraries was carried out on an Illumina HiSeq2000 in paired-end mode with 100 bp reads. The paper's data handling went like this. SOAPnuke was used to process the reads, removing any read that contained adapters or uncalled bases, had a mean Phred below 15, or lacked an exact match to the constant primer or identifier. COPE v1.2.5 was used to merge high-quality paired reads. Unique nucleotide sequences were defined as clonotypes and aligned to IMGT TRB V, D and J references using MiTCR v1.1. The analysis was limited to V-J combinations with a frequency above 0.0001, which together covered 99.2% of the repertoires. For each V-J combination, a TCR clonal expansion and chaos score was defined as F50 clonal expansion divided by the chaos observed in the TCRdist matrix. Welch's t-statistics and random forest were used to reduce the features to about 14 V-J combinations, which were then used as input to a naive Bayes classifier. The Morisita-Horn index was used to measure how similar the thyroid and blood repertoires were. In-frame beta chains were kept once TCRdb had trimmed the public reads at Q25 with fastp and called clones with MiXCR. Rows with a matching CDR3 protein are joined into one entry that keeps the most common DNA and genes. The V and J calls and clone size come from TCRdb's table, not from the authors' own analysis. Across this sample there are over a million distinct CDR3 sequences, with 36% seen only once. The top ten hold around 10% of the sample.

This entry comes from a study of Graves' ophthalmopathy and Graves' hyperthyroidism (dated by TCRdb to 2016 to 2019). For context, the study as a whole: A patient counted as having stable hyperthyroidism if there was no progression to ophthalmopathy within 18 months of follow-up. A discovery set of about 99 patients (43 ophthalmopathy, approximately 58 stable hyperthyroidism) was enrolled to explore V-J signatures distinguishing ophthalmopathy from hyperthyroidism. An independent validation cohort was composed of 18 hyperthyroidism patients and around 16 patients who later progressed from hyperthyroidism to ophthalmopathy. Following sample collection, hyperthyroidism patients were given methimazole at a starting dose of 30 mg daily, and ophthalmopathy patients were given high-dose intravenous methylprednisolone. To tell Graves' ophthalmopathy apart from Graves' hyperthyroidism, and to predict which patients would progress to ophthalmopathy, the study relied on TCR beta repertoire signatures. In total, 135 blood samples were TCR-sequenced: fewer than 50 ophthalmopathy, over 70 hyperthyroidism and some 17 hyperthyroidism-to-ophthalmopathy patients. In roughly six hyperthyroidism patients, the T-cell repertoire of thyroid tissue was compared with the T-cell repertoire of blood. The investigation overall reported the following: In validation, the model predicted ophthalmopathy progression with more than 70% sensitivity and 72.22% specificity; fewer than 15 predicted patients were CT-confirmed with GO in a median of around 6.5 months. Ophthalmopathy was separated from stable hyperthyroidism by the 13-signature model with roughly 90% sensitivity and around 81% specificity in cross-validation and with 80%/75% in the test set. No statistical method was used to predetermine the sample size, and group allocation was not hidden from the investigators. Most of the expanded thyroid clonotypes with a frequency above 0.001 were also detected in blood, and it was suggested that the thyroid immune response may be reflected by blood repertoires.

Hyperthyroidism patients were newly diagnosed, were aged 18 to 65 years, and had a disease duration under 2 months. Patients with other autoimmune diseases, uncontrolled infections, pregnancy or lactation were excluded from the study. Clinical symptoms, serum thyroxine, TRAb, thyroid ultrasound and orbital computed tomography formed the basis of the diagnosis. Trizol reagent was used to extract the total RNA, and its quality was then checked on an Agilent 2100 Bioanalyzer. This TCR was sampled from an adult man with Graves' hyperthyroidism. The source material was peripheral blood or thyroid tissue (not recorded which).

The CDR3 reads as follows: CASSYRGGDRSEQYF. Read as DNA, the sequence is TGTGCCAGCAGTTACCGTGGGGGGGATCGTTCCGAGCAGTACTTC. This sequence uses TRBV6-2 or TRBV6-3 and TRBJ2-7; 7 junctional bases match TRBD2. The CDR3 covers 15 residues, taking in both the cysteine and the phenylalanine. The kept DNA is CDR3 alone, 45 bases in frame from the first base. V is cut back by 2 bases and J by 6 bases, with 10 bases in the junction unmatched. Based on the germline V gene, the CDR1 and CDR2 sequences are MNHEY and SVGEGT.